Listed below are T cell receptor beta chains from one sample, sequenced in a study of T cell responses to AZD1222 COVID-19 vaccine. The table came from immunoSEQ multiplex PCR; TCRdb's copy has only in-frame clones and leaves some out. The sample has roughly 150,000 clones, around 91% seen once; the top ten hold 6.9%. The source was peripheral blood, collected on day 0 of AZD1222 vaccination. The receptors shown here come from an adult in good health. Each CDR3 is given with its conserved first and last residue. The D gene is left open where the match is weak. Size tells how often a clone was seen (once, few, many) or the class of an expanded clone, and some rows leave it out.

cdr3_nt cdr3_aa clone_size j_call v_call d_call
TGTGCCAGCAGCTTAGGAGACGGTTCTTCCTATGGCTACACCTTC CASSLGDGSSYGYTF once TRBJ1-2 TRBV7-9 .
TGTGCCAGCAGCTTAGATTACGGGGGTGAAGCTTTCTTT CASSLDYGGEAFF . TRBJ1-1 TRBV7-9 .
TGTGCCAGCAGTGAGTGGTCCAGAGAGTCGTATCAGCCCCAGCATTTT CASSEWSRESYQPQHF few TRBJ1-5 TRBV6-1 .
TGTGCCAGCAGCGTAGCCCAGGCAAATACAGATACGCAGTATTTT CASSVAQANTDTQYF . TRBJ2-3 TRBV9 .
TGTGCCAGCAGCGTAGGTCCAGGGGGTACTGAAGCTTTCTTT CASSVGPGGTEAFF . TRBJ1-1 TRBV9 TRBD1
TGTGCCAGCAGCGCCCGGACAGCGAACACCGGGGAGCTGTTTTTT CASSARTANTGELFF few TRBJ2-2 TRBV9 .
TGTGCCAGCAGCCAACCGGACAGGGAGGCAGGGCCAAGGGGAGACACCATATATTTT CASSQPDREAGPRGDTIYF . TRBJ1-3 TRBV3-1/TRBV3-2 TRBD1
TGTGCCAGCAGCGTAGACATCGACAGGGTTCCTGGCTACACCTTC CASSVDIDRVPGYTF . TRBJ1-2 TRBV9 TRBD1
TGTGCCAGCAGTTCCTACGGAAAAGGGACAGGGTCTAATGAAAAACTGTTTTTT CASSSYGKGTGSNEKLFF . TRBJ1-4 TRBV27 TRBD1
TGTGCCAGTAAGGCACATGGAACAGGTTTGGGTCAGCCCCAGCATTTT CASKAHGTGLGQPQHF once TRBJ1-5 TRBV19 .
TGTGCCAGCAGTTCATCAGGGACGCCTTACGAGCAGTACTTC CASSSSGTPYEQYF . TRBJ2-7 TRBV11-3 .
TGTGCCAGCAGCTTACATACGGACAGGAACACTGAAGCTTTCTTT CASSLHTDRNTEAFF . TRBJ1-1 TRBV7-2 .
TGTGCCAGCAGCTTAGGCCGGGACAGGGGGCTTGAAGGCTACACCTTC CASSLGRDRGLEGYTF . TRBJ1-2 TRBV7-8 TRBD1
TGTGCCAGCAGCGACGGGACAACGAACACAGATACGCAGTATTTT CASSDGTTNTDTQYF . TRBJ2-3 TRBV9 .
TGCGCCAGCAGCCAAGATCAAAGGGGGCGAAGTATCTACGAGCAGTACTTC CASSQDQRGRSIYEQYF . TRBJ2-7 TRBV4-1 TRBD1
TGTGCCAGCAGTTTCTCAGGGAGTAGCACAGATACGCAGTATTTT CASSFSGSSTDTQYF . TRBJ2-3 TRBV6-5 .
TGTGCCAGCAGACAGGGTTCTGGGGACACCGGGGAGCTGTTTTTT CASRQGSGDTGELFF . TRBJ2-2 TRBV7-3 .
TGTGCCAGCAGTTTACTGACAGGTCTGAGCGGGGGCTCCTACAATGAGCAGTTCTTC CASSLLTGLSGGSYNEQFF . TRBJ2-1 TRBV27 TRBD2
TGTGCCAGTAGTCTCGGGACAGAATACACAGATACGCAGTATTTT CASSLGTEYTDTQYF . TRBJ2-3 TRBV19 TRBD1
TGTGCCAGCAGGGGGGGAGGGGCCCCTCCGCATTTT CASRGGGAPPHF . TRBJ1-5 TRBV2 .
TGTGCCAGCAGCTCCCGGAGGCAGCGGGGGAACACCGGGGAGCTGTTTTTT CASSSRRQRGNTGELFF . TRBJ2-2 TRBV11-2 TRBD2
TGTGCCAGCAGCTGGAGGGACAGGGGGCCCTCACCCCTCCACTTT CASSWRDRGPSPLHF . TRBJ1-6 TRBV11-2 TRBD1
TGTGCCAGCAGCTTCTTAGGGCCCGGGGCCAACGTCCTGACTTTC CASSFLGPGANVLTF few TRBJ2-6 TRBV5-6 .
TGCGCCAGCAGCCAAGAGGGTCCAGGGACACAAGAGACCCAGTACTTC CASSQEGPGTQETQYF once TRBJ2-5 TRBV4-3 .
TGCGCCAGCAGCCCCTGGGACAGGGCGGCTGAAGCTTTCTTT CASSPWDRAAEAFF . TRBJ1-1 TRBV5-1 TRBD1
TGCGCCAGCAGCTGGATAGACGGAGAATACGAGCAGTACTTC CASSWIDGEYEQYF . TRBJ2-7 TRBV5-1 .
TGTGCCAGCAGTTACCAGCCAGGGGGGGGCGAGCAGTACTTC CASSYQPGGGEQYF . TRBJ2-7 TRBV6-6 .
TGTGCCAGCAGCCCAGACAGGGGTTATTCACCCCTCCACTTT CASSPDRGYSPLHF . TRBJ1-6 TRBV9 TRBD1